The following is a T cell receptor beta chain sequence with its context. This sample was taken from a study of technical replicates of blood from a few donors. Germline CDR1 and CDR2: SGHTA and FQGTGA. V lost 2 bases and J lost 8, with 13 bases in between. The CDR3 totals 14 residues. The protocol was immunoSEQ multiplex PCR, while the TCRdb copy is restricted to in-frame clones and leaves out a portion. The sample lists about 49,000 clones; around nine tenths were seen once. Sequencing used PBMCs. The TCR originated in a human donor in good health. Some clones in this sample may be carry-over from other donors' samples. V usage is TRBV7-3 and J usage is TRBJ2-1; maybe TRBD2 (5 bases). Here the CDR3 DNA reads TGTGCCAGCAGCTTATCTTACGGGAACGATGAGCAGTTCTTC. This codes for CASSLSYGNDEQFF. Complete variable domain (other parts from reference TRBV7-3 and TRBJ2-1): GAGVSQTPSNKVTEKGKYVELRCDPISGHTALYWYRQSLGQGPEFLIYFQGTGAADDSGLPNDRFFAVRPEGSVSTLKIQRTERGDSAVYLCASSLSYGNDEQFFGPGTRLTVL.